Sequencing of this TCR beta chain was carried out in a study of Graves' ophthalmopathy and Graves' hyperthyroidism. With 3 bases clipped from V and 5 bases from J, the junction kept 9 bases outside the gene matches. The CDR3 has 15 amino acids. Germline V gene data show CDR1 as DFQATT and CDR2 as SNEGSKA (reference sequence). This clonotype came up many times. Moderately to severely active ophthalmopathy under 3 months, CAS at least 3, NOSPECS at least 4. Orbital computed tomography, together with clinical symptoms, serum thyroxine, TRAb and thyroid ultrasound, was used for diagnosis. RNA transcripts provided the template for amplifying TCR beta CDR3 regions. In the first round, RT-PCR was carried out with HTBI primers, and a multiplex PCR formed the second round. TCRdb processed the multiplex PCR reads anew with MiXCR; each CDR3 protein has one entry. The table records approximately 460,000 distinct CDR3 sequences, around 14% of them present only once.

J is TRBJ2-5 and V is TRBV20-1; 10 positions agree with TRBD1. The sequenced sample consisted of blood. The clonotype comes from a woman in her 30s with Graves' ophthalmopathy. As DNA, the CDR3 is TGCAGTGCTAGGAGGGGGACAGGGGATGTTGAGACCCAGTACTTC. Amino acids: CSARRGTGDVETQYF.